The 21 T cell receptor beta chains listed next were all sequenced from one sample in a study of regulatory T cells in long-lasting Graves disease. Both iRepertoire HTBI primers and Arm-PCR of CDR3 regions were used to build the TCR beta libraries. TCRdb re-called the multiplex PCR reads through MiXCR, storing one row per CDR3 protein. Among roughly 410,000 distinct CDR3 sequences listed, 15% were seen once. Time point described: newly diagnosed GD, antithyroid drugs for less than 3 months. PBMCs provided the RNA from which the TCR library was made. The same sample was also used in a study of T cells in Graves' hyperthyroidism and ophthalmopathy.

Sequences were derived from peripheral blood mononuclear cells (PBMCs), sampled at new diagnosis, from a patient treated with antithyroid drugs. These receptors all stem from a woman in her thirties or forties with Graves disease.

Ten or more counts support this clonotype. The rearrangement links TRBV28 to TRBJ2-2, with TRBD2 matching 12 bases. The CDR3 runs 17 residues. In germline, CDR1 is MDHEN, CDR2 SYDVKM. Trimming took 2 bases from V and 1 from J; bases not matched to a gene: 2. CDR3 protein: CASSLPTSGRNTGELFF. Written as DNA, the CDR3 is TGTGCCAGCAGTTTACCGACTAGCGGGAGGAACACCGGGGAGCTGTTTTTT.

Ten or more counts support this clonotype. The chain combines TRBV28 with TRBJ1-2; 8 bases match TRBD1. With 7 bases clipped from V and 5 bases from J, the junction kept 15 bases outside the gene matches. Germline V gene data show CDR1 as MDHEN and CDR2 as SYDVKM. The CDR3 consists of 16 residues. The CDR3 nucleotides are TGTGCCAGCACTATAGGACAGGGTTCCTCCGTTTATGGCTACACCTTC. It codes for CASTIGQGSSVYGYTF.

This clonotype was picked up many times. V usage is TRBV2 and J usage is TRBJ1-4; a possible D gene is TRBD1 (6 bases). There are 14 residues in the CDR3. With 5 bases removed from V and 6 bases from J, the gap between germline ends came to 13 bases. CDR1 SNHLY and CDR2 FYNNEI come from the germline V gene. CDR3 sequence: CASSRDRLDEKLFF. The CDR3 bases are TGTGCCAGCAGTAGAGACAGGCTCGATGAAAAACTGTTTTTT.

This clonotype occurred once. This sequence may be a read error, since a much larger clone differs from it by one base. This CDR3 reads CATQRGAHEQYF. As DNA, the CDR3 is TGTGCCACTCAGCGGGGTGCCCACGAGCAGTACTTC. The genes are TRBV10-3 and TRBJ2-7, with 7 bases fitting TRBD2. This CDR3 has 12 residues. The junction had 8 bases not matched to a gene; V was cut back by 10 bases and J by 5 bases. Germline CDR1 and CDR2: ENHRY and SYGVKD.

Details on this clonotype: This likely comes from a read error, as the CDR3 has no conserved phenylalanine or tryptophan at its end. The rearrangement links TRBV15 to TRBJ2-3; possibly TRBD2 for D (5 bases). Germline-derived CDR1 and CDR2 are LNHNV and YYDKDF (reference sequence). This CDR3 comprises 14 residues. Trimming pared 1 base from V and 6 bases from J, leaving 11 bases between. The chain's CDR3 is CATSRGLTGDTQYS. The DNA for the CDR3 is TGTGCCACCAGCAGAGGACTTACGGGGGATACGCAGTATTCT.

V usage is TRBV3-1 and J usage is TRBJ1-1, with D tentatively TRBD1 (5 bases). CDR3 length: 13 residues. The V end lost 9 bases, the J end lost 4 bases, and 15 bases lay between the germline ends. CDR1 is LGHDT and CDR2 is YNNKEL in the germline V gene (reference sequence). CDR3 nucleotides: TGTGCCAGTAATACTGGGGGTGGCACTGAAGCTTTCTTT. Amino acids: CASNTGGGTEAFF. Full variable domain (remainder filled in from reference TRBV3-1 and TRBJ1-1): DTAVSQTPKYLVTQMGNDKSIKCEQNLGHDTMYWYKQDSKKFLKIMFSYNNKELIINETVPNRFSPKSPDKAHLNLHINSLELGDSAVYFCASNTGGGTEAFFGQGTRLTVV.

This clonotype came up many times. V and J are TRBV14 and TRBJ2-3; 9 bases are shared with TRBD2. V shed 0 bases and J 6 bases; nucleotides not matched to a gene: 7. Germline V gene sequence: CDR1 SGHDN, CDR2 FVKESK. The CDR3 extends over 16 amino acids. The CDR3 nucleotides are TGTGCCAGCAGCCAAGATGAAGGCGGGAGGGCCGATACGCAGTATTTT. It encodes CASSQDEGGRADTQYF.

The V call is TRBV20-1, the J call TRBJ2-1; 9 nucleotides match TRBD2. Germline V gene data show CDR1 as DFQATT and CDR2 as SNEGSKA (reference sequence). Trimming at V came to 4 bases and at J to 16 bases, leaving 8 bases not matched to a gene. This CDR3 is 11 amino acids long. CDR3 sequence reads: CSATTGTSNFF. The CDR3 region has the DNA TGCAGTGCTACAACCGGGACTAGCAATTTCTTC.

This clonotype showed up many times. The chain uses TRBV28 and TRBJ1-6; maybe TRBD1 (5 bases). The V gene's germline CDR1 is MDHEN and CDR2 SYDVKM. The V end lost 4 bases, the J end lost 11 bases, and 15 bases lay between the germline ends. The CDR3 contains 14 residues. CDR3 loop: CASSSGTVDPPLHF. The CDR3 region has the DNA TGTGCCAGCAGTTCCGGGACGGTGGACCCACCCCTCCACTTT.

Ten or more counts support this clonotype. The chain carries TRBV28 and TRBJ1-2; D is perhaps TRBD1 (6 bases). This CDR3 region has 12 residues. Germline loops: CDR1 MDHEN, CDR2 SYDVKM. V lost 3 bases and J 7 bases, leaving 9 bases between the germline ends. CDR3 sequence: CASSFTGSGYTF. The CDR3, as DNA: TGTGCCAGCAGTTTCACAGGGTCTGGCTACACCTTC.

This chain joins TRBV11-2 and TRBJ1-1; D is unclear. V was shortened by 1 base and J by 0 bases, with 9 bases between the two germline ends. The germline CDR1 and CDR2 sequences are SGHAT and FQNNGV. CDR3 length: 15 amino acids. CDR3 sequence reads: CASSLGSRLNTEAFF. The CDR3 DNA sequence: TGTGCCAGCAGCTTAGGATCAAGGTTGAACACTGAAGCTTTCTTT.

This clonotype was seen only a few times. The CDR3 is CASSGPPGLDTDEQFF. The CDR3 region has the DNA TGTGCCAGCAGTGGCCCCCCGGGGCTGGATACCGATGAGCAGTTCTTC. The J gene is TRBJ2-1, the V gene TRBV12-3 or TRBV12-4, with D tentatively TRBD1 or TRBD2 (5 bases each). V was cut by 5 bases and J by 8 bases, with 22 bases left in between. The CDR3 is made up of 16 amino acids.

This clonotype was recorded many times. V usage is TRBV19 and J usage is TRBJ2-2, with 9 nucleotides matching TRBD1. Germline V CDR1 and CDR2: LNHDA, SQIVND (reference sequence). The CDR3 has 15 residues. The trim removed 5 bases at V and 5 bases at J, leaving 6 bases unmatched. CDR3: CASSSQGAWTGELFF. The CDR3 region has the DNA TGTGCCAGTAGTTCACAGGGGGCTTGGACCGGGGAGCTGTTTTTT.

The V call is TRBV12-3 or TRBV12-4, the J call TRBJ2-1, with D perhaps matching TRBD1 or TRBD2 (5 bases each). The V end was cut by 3 bases, the J end by 9 bases, with 12 bases between. The CDR3 consists of 13 residues. The CDR3, as DNA: TGTGCCAGCAGTTTCTTGGGGGTTGCTGAGCAGTTCTTC. This encodes CASSFLGVAEQFF.

The sample holds many counts of this clonotype. The chain has TRBV12-3 or TRBV12-4 and TRBJ2-5; the D gene is possibly TRBD2 (5 bases). Trimming removed 6 bases at V and 3 bases at J, with 11 bases between. This CDR3 spans 13 amino acids. The CDR3 region is CASRILGKETQYF. CDR3 sequence (DNA): TGTGCCAGCAGGATACTAGGAAAAGAGACCCAGTACTTC.

This clonotype was detected ten times or more. The chain recombines TRBV7-6 with TRBJ2-1, with D possibly TRBD2 on 5 matching bases. The V gene's germline CDR1 is SGHVS and CDR2 FNYEAQ. V was clipped by 3 bases and J by 1 base, with 10 bases between them. This CDR3 has 15 residues. CDR3 region: CASSFAGLSYNEQFF. Written as DNA, the CDR3 is TGTGCCAGCAGCTTCGCGGGTCTTTCCTACAATGAGCAGTTCTTC.

This clonotype occurred many times. J is TRBJ2-7 and V is TRBV20-1, with TRBD2 identical over 8 bases. The CDR3 runs to 15 residues. V trimming: 0 bases; J trimming: 0 bases; junction bases outside the gene matches: 4. CDR1 is DFQATT, CDR2 SNEGSKA, per germline (reference sequence). The CDR3, as DNA: TGCAGTGCTAGAGATTGGAGCGGGAGCTCCTACGAGCAGTACTTC. This translates into CSARDWSGSSYEQYF.

At least ten counts were recorded for this clonotype. This chain joins TRBV10-3 and TRBJ1-1; TRBD1 matches 7 bases. CDR3 length: 14 amino acids. The germline V gene has CDR1 ENHRY and CDR2 SYGVKD. V was pared by 6 bases and J by 4 bases, with 8 bases of the junction left unmatched. The CDR3 region has the DNA TGTGCCATCAGGCTCGACAGGGAGGCCACTGAAGCTTTCTTT. Its translation: CAIRLDREATEAFF.

Concerning this clonotype itself: A single base separates this from a much larger clone, so it may be a read error. The rearrangement links TRBV11-3 to TRBJ2-2, with 10 nucleotides matching TRBD2. This CDR3 region has 16 residues. Germline V CDR1 and CDR2: SGHNT, YENEEA. With 2 bases clipped from V and 6 bases from J, the junction kept 6 bases outside the gene matches. CDR3 in amino acids: CASSLYKRGGPGELFF. DNA for the CDR3: TGTGCCAGCAGCTTATACAAGCGGGGGGGCCCCGGGGAGCTGTTTTTT. Complete variable domain (other parts from reference TRBV11-3 and TRBJ2-2): EAGVVQSPRYKIIEKKQPVAFWCNPISGHNTLYWYLQNLGQGPELLIRYENEEAVDDSQLPKDRFSAERLKGVDSTLKIQPAELGDSAVYLCASSLYKRGGPGELFFGEGSRLTVL.

This clonotype was detected ten times or more. CDR3 DNA sequence: TGTGCCATCAGGGCAGTTTCTAGCACAGATACGCAGTATTTT. It translates to CAIRAVSSTDTQYF. The chain links TRBV10-3 to TRBJ2-3; D is undetermined. Germline V CDR1 and CDR2: ENHRY, SYGVKD. The CDR3 sequence is 14 residues long. V was clipped by 6 bases and J by 0 bases, with 10 bases between them.

This clonotype occurred many times. The gene calls are TRBV3-1 and TRBJ2-3; 11 bases agree with TRBD2. The CDR3 is 15 residues long. The junction had 4 bases not matched to a gene; V was cut back by 8 bases and J by 0 bases. Germline CDR1 is LGHDT and CDR2 is YNNKEL (reference sequence). Written as DNA, the CDR3 is TGTGCCAGCTCTAGACTAGCGGGGAGCACAGATACGCAGTATTTT. It specifies CASSRLAGSTDTQYF.